The 19 T cell receptor beta chains below were found in one sample sequenced in a study of molecular identifiers for immune sequencing clone quantification. One entry per CDR3 protein results from TCRdb running MiXCR on the PCR reads. In the table there are some 680,000 distinct CDR3 sequences, 25% of which are singletons. Sequenced input: naive CD8+ T cells from blood, with Jurkat cell RNA spiked in. Subset indicated: FACS-sorted CD8+CD4-CCR7+CD45RA+ naive T cells. The receptors derive from a human donor in good health. Some libraries in this study had Jurkat cell RNA spiked in.

As for this clonotype: Given the absence of the conserved phenylalanine or tryptophan at the CDR3 end, a read error is likely. V gene TRBV27 combines with J gene TRBJ1-6; possible D gene TRBD1, 6 bases. The CDR3 spans 18 residues. CDR1 is MNHEY, CDR2 SMNVEV, per germline (reference sequence). The ends were cut back, 6 bases at V and 2 bases at J, with 20 bases in the middle. CDR3 protein: CASSPVWGGVTYNSPLHS. The CDR3 DNA reads as TGTGCCAGCAGCCCCGTGTGGGGGGGCGTCACCTATAATTCACCCCTCCACTCT.

This clonotype occurred many times. The rearrangement joins TRBV6-6 to TRBJ2-7; no clear D gene. CDR1 and CDR2 from the germline V gene are MNHNY and SVGAGI (reference sequence). The CDR3 is 14 residues long. V lost 4 bases and J lost 1, with 11 bases in between. CDR3 sequence: CASSFPDPSYEQYF. In DNA, the CDR3 is TGTGCCAGCAGTTTTCCCGACCCATCCTACGAGCAGTACTTC.

This clonotype was seen more than once but under ten times. The chain is built from TRBV24-1 and TRBJ2-7; D possibly corresponds to TRBD2 (5 bases). This CDR3 spans 13 amino acids. CDR1 is KGHDR and CDR2 is SFDVKD in the germline V gene. V was shortened by 2 bases and J by 7 bases, with 11 bases between the two germline ends. The DNA of the CDR3 is TGTGCCACCAGTGATTCGACCGAGCGGGAGCAGTACTTC. Its protein is CATSDSTEREQYF.

This clonotype was recorded many times. J is TRBJ2-3 and V is TRBV5-4; maybe TRBD1 (6 bases). The CDR3 consists of 15 residues. V was clipped by 1 base and J by 6 bases, with 15 bases between them. Germline V CDR1 and CDR2: SGHNT, YYREEE (reference sequence). The CDR3 region is CASSLLVQGTDTQYF. In DNA form, the CDR3 reads TGTGCCAGCAGCTTGTTAGTTCAGGGGACGGATACGCAGTATTTT.

A note on this clonotype: One end of the junction does not line up with germline, which may come from a read error. The chain employs TRBV7-9 and TRBJ2-1, with 9 bases that match TRBD2. Per the germline V gene, CDR1 is SEHNR and CDR2 is FQNEAQ (reference sequence). The CDR3 totals 15 residues. CDR3 in DNA: TGTGCCAGCAGCGTAGCGGGAGCGAGTTACAATGAGCAGTTCTTC. Its protein product is CASSVAGASYNEQFF.

Turning to this clonotype: One base away lies a much larger clone, so this may be a sequencing read error. The chain combines TRBV30 with TRBJ1-6; D remains ambiguous. Germline V gives CDR1 GTSNPN, CDR2 SVGIG (reference sequence). The CDR3 consists of 12 residues. With 0 bases removed from V and 12 bases from J, the gap between germline ends came to 9 bases. In DNA form, the CDR3 reads TGTGCCTGGAGTGTTTTGGATTTACCCCTCCACTTT. It codes for CAWSVLDLPLHF.

This clonotype was recorded many times. The CDR3 DNA follows: TGTGCCAGCAGAACCGGGGGTAATGAGCAGTTCTTC. Amino acid sequence: CASRTGGNEQFF. The chain is built from TRBV12-3 or TRBV12-4 and TRBJ2-1, with D possibly matching TRBD2 (6 bases). V was cut by 6 bases and J by 7 bases, with 10 bases left in between. The CDR3 runs 12 residues.

The V call is TRBV4-3, the J call TRBJ2-7; no firm D call. V gave up 4 bases and J gave up 3 bases, with 13 bases separating them. CDR1 is LGHNA and CDR2 is YSLEER in the germline V gene. CDR3 length: 14 amino acids. CDR3 coding DNA: TGCGCCAGCAGCCCAGGACCAGAAGACTACGAGCAGTACTTC. Translating gives CASSPGPEDYEQYF.

J is TRBJ2-2 and V is TRBV4-1, with D possibly being TRBD1 or TRBD2 (5 bases each). Germline values: CDR1 MGHRA, CDR2 YSYEKL. The CDR3 has 17 residues. Trimming stripped 0 bases from V and 3 bases from J, with 14 bases between. The CDR3 DNA sequence: TGCGCCAGCAGCCAAGATTTGGGGGTCGGGTACACCGGGGAGCTGTTTTTT. This translates into CASSQDLGVGYTGELFF.

A few counts support this clonotype. The rearrangement uses TRBV7-9 and TRBJ2-7; 9 bases are shared with TRBD2. Trimming removed 5 bases from V and 0 bases from J; junction bases left unmatched: 8. This CDR3 has 16 residues. Germline values: CDR1 SEHNR, CDR2 FQNEAQ (reference sequence). The chain's CDR3 is CASSRPRTSDSYEQYF. The DNA for the CDR3 is TGTGCCAGCAGCCGACCACGGACTAGCGACTCCTACGAGCAGTACTTC.

J is TRBJ2-7 and V is TRBV12-3 or TRBV12-4; D unresolved. The germline V and J ends were trimmed by 5 bases and 4 bases, with 15 bases remaining between them. This CDR3 comprises 14 residues. The CDR3 DNA reads as TGTGCCAGCAGTCCTCCTGAAGGGCCGTACGAGCAGTACTTC. Residues: CASSPPEGPYEQYF.

This clonotype was recorded at least ten times. The DNA for the CDR3 is TGTGCCAGCAGGAGCGGACAGGGGCACTCTGGAAACACCATATATTTT. Translated, it gives CASRSGQGHSGNTIYF. The gene calls are TRBV27 and TRBJ1-3, with 9 bases fitting TRBD1. The CDR3 runs 16 residues. CDR1 and CDR2 from the germline V gene are MNHEY and SMNVEV (reference sequence). J gave up 0 bases and V 6 bases, and 6 bases lay outside the gene matches.

This clonotype was seen many times. The chain recombines TRBV30 with TRBJ1-1; D is perhaps TRBD1 (5 bases). The CDR3 length is 13 residues. Looked up from germline, CDR1 is GTSNPN and CDR2 is SVGIG (reference sequence). Between the trimmed V and J ends, which lost 4 bases and 6 bases, there was a span of 15 bases. In nucleotides, the CDR3 is TGTGCCTGGATTGGGGGGGTAAATGCTGAAGCTTTCTTT. This codes for CAWIGGVNAEAFF.

The rearrangement joins TRBV10-2 to TRBJ2-7; D possibly corresponds to TRBD1 (5 bases). Germline V gives CDR1 WSHSY, CDR2 SAAADI. The CDR3 covers 15 residues. Trimming shortened V by 4 bases and J by 3 bases, and 16 bases separated the two germline ends. For the CDR3, the DNA is TGCGCCAGCAGTGGGTTGTCAGGGCCGAACTACGAGCAGTACTTC. Its translation: CASSGLSGPNYEQYF.

With respect to this clonotype: Just one base apart from a much larger clone, this may be a read error. The CDR3 ends on some other residue instead of the conserved phenylalanine or tryptophan, so this is likely a read error. CDR3 protein: CASSQDSVPIYEQYL. CDR3 nucleotides: TGCGCCAGCAGCCAAGATTCAGTGCCCATTTACGAGCAGTACCTC. This rearrangement joins TRBV4-3 to TRBJ2-7, with D uncertain. The V and J ends lost 0 bases and 4 bases respectively, with 13 bases between them. The germline V gene has CDR1 LGHNA and CDR2 YSLEER. The CDR3 length is 15 residues.

The chain has TRBV20-1 and TRBJ2-7, with D unclear. V was clipped by 6 bases and J by 5 bases, with 14 bases between them. CDR1 and CDR2 (germline): DFQATT, SNEGSKA (reference sequence). The CDR3 extends over 12 amino acids. As DNA, the CDR3 is TGCAGTGCGGGTCAGGATGTCCACGAGCAGTACTTC. Residues: CSAGQDVHEQYF.

This clonotype was found many times. The gene calls are TRBV7-9 and TRBJ1-1; possibly TRBD1 for D (6 bases). CDR1 and CDR2 from the germline V gene are SEHNR and FQNEAQ (reference sequence). The V end lost 7 bases, the J end lost 3 bases, and 12 bases lay between the germline ends. The CDR3 contains 13 residues. As DNA, the CDR3 is TGTGCCAGCATCCAAGGGGGGGACACTGAAGCTTTCTTT. Its translation: CASIQGGDTEAFF.

The V gene is TRBV6-2 or TRBV6-3, the J gene TRBJ1-1; D is undetermined. The ends were cut back, 1 base at V and 5 bases at J, with 11 bases in the middle. This CDR3 is 14 amino acids long. The V gene's germline CDR1 is MNHEY and CDR2 SVGEGT. The CDR3 spells CASSYLEIETEAFF. The CDR3 DNA reads TGTGCCAGCAGTTACTTGGAAATAGAAACTGAAGCTTTCTTT.

This clonotype appeared many times. V is TRBV4-2 and J is TRBJ2-7; TRBD2 matches at 12 bases. Looked up from germline, CDR1 is LGHNA and CDR2 is YNFKEQ. V trimming: 4 bases; J trimming: 4 bases; junction bases outside the gene matches: 14. The CDR3 is made up of 18 amino acids. The CDR3 region has the DNA TGTGCCAGCAGCCCCTCCTTGGGTCTAGCGGGAGGGGAGTACGAGCAGTACTTC. Its translation: CASSPSLGLAGGEYEQYF.